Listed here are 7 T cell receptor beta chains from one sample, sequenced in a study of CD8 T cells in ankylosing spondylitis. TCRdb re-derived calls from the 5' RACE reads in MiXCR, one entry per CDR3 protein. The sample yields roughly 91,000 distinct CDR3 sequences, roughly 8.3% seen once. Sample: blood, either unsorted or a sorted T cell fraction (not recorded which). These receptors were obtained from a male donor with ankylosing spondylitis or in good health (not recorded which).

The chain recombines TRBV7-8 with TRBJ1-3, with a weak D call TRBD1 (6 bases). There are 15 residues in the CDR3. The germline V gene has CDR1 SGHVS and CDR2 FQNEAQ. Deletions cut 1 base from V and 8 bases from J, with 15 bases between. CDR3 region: CASSLGGAKAYTIYF. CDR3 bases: TGTGCCAGCAGCTTAGGGGGGGCCAAGGCGTACACCATATATTTT.

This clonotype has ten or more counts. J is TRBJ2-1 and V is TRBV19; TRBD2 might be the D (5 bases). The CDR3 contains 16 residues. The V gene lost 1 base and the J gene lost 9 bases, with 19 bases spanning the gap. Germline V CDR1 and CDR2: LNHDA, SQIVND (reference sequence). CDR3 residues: CASSIGDEGMWREQFF. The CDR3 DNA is TGTGCCAGTAGTATAGGTGATGAGGGTATGTGGCGTGAGCAGTTCTTC.

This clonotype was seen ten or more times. The CDR3 sequence: CSAFREGAFF. For the CDR3, the DNA is TGCAGTGCTTTCAGGGAGGGGGCTTTCTTT. The chain uses TRBV20-1 and TRBJ1-1; weak D call: TRBD1 (5 bases). In germline, CDR1 is DFQATT, CDR2 SNEGSKA (reference sequence). The ends were cut back, 5 bases at V and 11 bases at J, with 12 bases in the middle. This CDR3 is 10 amino acids long.

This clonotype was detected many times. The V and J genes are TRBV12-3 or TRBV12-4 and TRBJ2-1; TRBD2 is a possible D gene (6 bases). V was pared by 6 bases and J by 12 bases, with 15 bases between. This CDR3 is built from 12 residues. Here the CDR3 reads CASSKEASAQFF. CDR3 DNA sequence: TGTGCCAGCAGCAAAGAGGCTAGCGCGCAGTTCTTC.

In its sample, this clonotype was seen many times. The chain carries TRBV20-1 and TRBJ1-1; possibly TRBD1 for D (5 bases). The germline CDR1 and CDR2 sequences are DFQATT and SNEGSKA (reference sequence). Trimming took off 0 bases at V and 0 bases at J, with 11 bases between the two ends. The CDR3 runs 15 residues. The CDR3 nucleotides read TGCAGTGCTAGAGATAACAGGCTAATGAACACTGAAGCTTTCTTT. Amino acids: CSARDNRLMNTEAFF.

The CDR3 sequence is CASSFISMNTGELFF. The CDR3 DNA is TGTGCCAGCAGCTTCATATCTATGAACACCGGGGAGCTGTTTTTT. This chain connects TRBV5-6 to TRBJ2-2; D unclear. This CDR3 spans 15 amino acids. Trimming stripped 2 bases from V and 1 base from J, with 9 bases between. Germline CDR1 SGHDT, CDR2 YYEEEE. Looking up the rest from reference TRBV5-6 and TRBJ2-2 gives the full variable domain: DAGVTQSPTHLIKTRGQQVTLRCSPKSGHDTVSWYQQALGQGPQFIFQYYEEEERQRGNFPDRFSGHQFPNYSSELNVNALLLGDSALYLCASSFISMNTGELFFGEGSRLTVL.

The CDR3 region is CASSDPRKEYNEQFF. The CDR3 coding sequence is TGTGCCAGCAGCGACCCCCGAAAGGAATACAATGAGCAGTTCTTC. The chain carries TRBV7-2 and TRBJ2-1; D call uncertain. The CDR3 spans 15 residues. Germline V gives CDR1 SGHTA, CDR2 FQGNSA. The V gene lost 5 bases and the J gene lost 4 bases, with 15 bases spanning the gap. Full variable domain (outside the CDR3, taken from reference TRBV7-2 and TRBJ2-1): GAGVSQSPSNKVTEKGKDVELRCDPISGHTALYWYRQSLGQGLEFLIYFQGNSAPDKSGLPSDRFSAERTGGSVSTLTIQRTQQEDSAVYLCASSDPRKEYNEQFFGPGTRLTVL.